This paragraph covers one TCR beta chain sequence. Its specific antigen is unknown. Base-call qualities are not available, and no considerably larger clone is one nucleotide away. V and J are truncated by 3 bases and 7 bases respectively, leaving an intervening sequence of 9 bases. The CDR3 sequence holds 12 residues, the cysteine and phenylalanine included. The retained sequence is limited to the CDR3, 36 bases, with the frame set at the first base. In the germline V gene (reference sequence), CDR1 corresponds to LNHNV and CDR2 to YYDKDF. This sample is part of a study of T cells after posttransplantation cyclophosphamide (dated by TCRdb to the mid-2010s). Regarding the research as a whole: Using TRB sequencing, the study followed how the T cell repertoire rebuilt after myeloablative bone marrow transplantation with posttransplantation cyclophosphamide given as GVHD prophylaxis. Samples from 35 to 45 PTCy-treated patients, along with samples from 15 to 20 of their related bone marrow donors, underwent antigen receptor sequencing. Blood from all 30 or so PTCy patients with 1-year posttransplant specimens was subjected to TRB sequencing. TRB sequencing was also done on up to about 3 additional blood samples from 2 to 5.2 years after transplant in 3 patients, and on pretransplant blood from a handful of patients. TRA and TRB clonality were tightly correlated in several samples, so subsequent TCR analyses focused on TRB only. Public TRB sequences were compared against a database of over 3,000 sequences linked to responses to pathogens, tumor antigens, self-antigens and alloantigens.

Viable CD3+CD4+ or CD3+CD8+ cells that were CCR7+CD45RA+CD45RO-CD95-CD27+CD28+ were defined as naive T cells. Related bone marrow donors provided peripheral blood samples on the day of marrow donation. Mononuclear cells from peripheral blood and bone marrow were separated by Ficoll-Hypaque density centrifugation and then cryopreserved. FACS on a FACSAria II was used to sort CD4+ and CD8+ T cells, including the naive and memory subsets. What the study reported, not specific to this receptor: The TRB repertoires of T cells infiltrating skin or GI tract showed only limited overlap with the TRB repertoires of T cells in blood. Donor-recipient similarity was low at 1-2 months but rose over the first year, and later blood repertoires were often dominated by donor CD8+ memory clones. Across 45 patients, recipient CMV seropositivity and CMV reactivation were highly associated with TRB clonality; PTCy diversity was similar to CNI/methotrexate controls.

TRB sequencing used genomic DNA with the immunoSEQ assay at survey resolution or the hsTCRB kit. The study's processing was this. The immunoSEQ software was used for initial read processing, and the LymphoSeq R package was used for repertoire analyses. For each TRB dataset, clonality was calculated as 1 minus normalized Shannon entropy, and the Gini coefficient was computed as well. Phenotypes of unsorted samples were inferred by mapping TRB sequences from sorted subsets of the recipient or donor onto unsorted samples of the same recipient. TCRdb retrieved this table from immuneACCESS and kept in-frame rearrangements only. Not all clones are present; in checked studies, unresolved V genes account for under half, and no reason is known for the remainder. That table gives V, J and clone size, and the DNA gave D and trimming. Here the sample has fewer than 35,000 clones; 91% occur a single time. The ten largest clones add up to 0.1% of the sample.

Sequences were obtained from naive CD4+ T cells sorted from blood. This sequence originates from a man in his thirties or forties in good health and a related stem cell transplant donor. The chain joins TRBV15 to TRBJ1-1, with TRBD1 perhaps the D gene, on 5 matching bases. The CDR3 region has the sequence CATSRDNHEAFF. The DNA reads as follows: TGTGCCACCAGCAGGGACAACCATGAAGCTTTCTTT.